This TCR beta chain was recorded in a study of blood T cell repertoires in COVID-19. Across the whole study: From the United States, Italy and Spain came samples of acute and convalescent COVID-19.

Per the study methods: Scientists estimated how many nucleated cells there were by amplifying reference gene primers. The protocol was immunoSEQ multiplex PCR, while the TCRdb copy is restricted to in-frame clones and leaves out a portion. That table furnishes V, J and clone size, whereas the DNA furnished D and trimming. The sample shows about 120,000 clones, about three quarters of them seen only once. The CDR3 is made up of 14 amino acids. Germline loops: CDR1 SGHNT, CDR2 YYREEE (reference sequence). V trimming: 3 bases; J trimming: 10 bases; junction bases outside the gene matches: 10. The TCR originated in a man between 65 and 85 years old with acute or convalescent COVID-19. The chain uses TRBV5-4 and TRBJ2-1; 7 nucleotides match TRBD2. Sequencing input: peripheral blood. This CDR3 reads CASSSSGLADEQFF. Written as DNA, the CDR3 is TGTGCCAGCAGCTCGTCGGGCCTAGCGGACGAGCAGTTCTTC.